This is a list of T cell receptor beta chains from one sample in a study of blood T cell repertoires in COVID-19. Profiled with immunoSEQ multiplex PCR; TCRdb holds only in-frame clones, not every one. Among under 300,000 clones listed, around 90% were seen once. The sample comprised peripheral blood. Receptors were obtained from a woman aged 40 to 49 who had recovered from COVID-19. The CDR3 runs from the conserved cysteine through the conserved F or W. D genes are given only for firm matches. Clone sizes are given selectively: once, few, many, or a class where the clone is expanded.

cdr3_nt: TGCGCCAGCAGCTTGGAAAGCGGAGTGAACACCGGGGAGCTGTTTTTT
cdr3_aa: CASSLESGVNTGELFF
d_call: NA
j_call: TRBJ2-2
clone_size: few
v_call: TRBV5-1

cdr3_nt: TGTGCCATCAGTGGGTTAACAAGCGGGGAAGAGACCCAGTACTTC
cdr3_aa: CAISGLTSGEETQYF
d_call: TRBD2
j_call: TRBJ2-5
clone_size: NA
v_call: TRBV10-3

cdr3_nt: TGTGCCAGCAGAGGCAGCGGGAGAAGTTACGAGCAGTACTTC
cdr3_aa: CASRGSGRSYEQYF
d_call: TRBD2
j_call: TRBJ2-7
clone_size: once
v_call: TRBV6-5

cdr3_nt: TGTGCCAGCAGTTTGGGGGGACGGGAAGCTTTCTTT
cdr3_aa: CASSLGGREAFF
d_call: NA
j_call: TRBJ1-1
clone_size: NA
v_call: TRBV27

cdr3_nt: TGTGCCAGCAGCCCGCAGACAGGGGGAAGAACCGGGGAGCTGTTTTTT
cdr3_aa: CASSPQTGGRTGELFF
d_call: TRBD1
j_call: TRBJ2-2
clone_size: NA
v_call: TRBV9

cdr3_nt: TGTGCCAGCAGCCCCCAGCGCCCCCCCTACGAGCAGTACTTC
cdr3_aa: CASSPQRPPYEQYF
d_call: NA
j_call: TRBJ2-7
clone_size: NA
v_call: TRBV7-9

cdr3_nt: TGCGCCAGCAGGGGGACAGGACCAACTAATGAAAAACTGTTTTTT
cdr3_aa: CASRGTGPTNEKLFF
d_call: TRBD1
j_call: TRBJ1-4
clone_size: NA
v_call: TRBV5-1

cdr3_nt: TGCGCCAGCAGTCGACAGGAGGCGGAGGGCTACACCTTC
cdr3_aa: CASSRQEAEGYTF
d_call: NA
j_call: TRBJ1-2
clone_size: NA
v_call: TRBV4-3

cdr3_nt: TGTGCCAGCTCACCACTCACAGGGGGCCCTTCCTACGAGCAGTACTTC
cdr3_aa: CASSPLTGGPSYEQYF
d_call: TRBD1
j_call: TRBJ2-7
clone_size: NA
v_call: TRBV18

cdr3_nt: TGTGCCAGCAGCTTAGACGCGACAGGGTTTCGGGCCCTCCACTTT
cdr3_aa: CASSLDATGFRALHF
d_call: TRBD1
j_call: TRBJ1-6
clone_size: NA
v_call: TRBV7-2

cdr3_nt: TGCGCCAGCAGCCGCGGGAGTTCTGGCGACAATGAGCAGTTCTTC
cdr3_aa: CASSRGSSGDNEQFF
d_call: TRBD2
j_call: TRBJ2-1
clone_size: NA
v_call: TRBV5-1

cdr3_nt: TGTGCCAGCGGGGGGGGGCACAATCAGCCCCAGCATTTT
cdr3_aa: CASGGGHNQPQHF
d_call: NA
j_call: TRBJ1-5
clone_size: NA
v_call: TRBV12-3/TRBV12-4

cdr3_nt: TGTGCCAGCAGTTACCCGGCCGGGACTAGCGGGAGGGGGGAGCAGTTCTTC
cdr3_aa: CASSYPAGTSGRGEQFF
d_call: TRBD2
j_call: TRBJ2-1
clone_size: NA
v_call: TRBV6-2/TRBV6-3

cdr3_nt: TGCGCCAGCAGCCCCCGCGGGACTAGCGGGGTCGCCTCGGAGACCCAGTACTTC
cdr3_aa: CASSPRGTSGVASETQYF
d_call: TRBD2
j_call: TRBJ2-5
clone_size: NA
v_call: TRBV4-1

cdr3_nt: TGTGCCAGCTCACCATGGGAGGAGAGTGAAAAACTGTTTTTT
cdr3_aa: CASSPWEESEKLFF
d_call: NA
j_call: TRBJ1-4
clone_size: NA
v_call: TRBV18

cdr3_nt: TGTGCCAGCAGCTTGGGGGGAGGTAGTAGACCCCACGAGCAGTACTTC
cdr3_aa: CASSLGGGSRPHEQYF
d_call: NA
j_call: TRBJ2-7
clone_size: NA
v_call: TRBV5-4

cdr3_nt: TGTGCCAGCAGCTCACCCGGGACAGGGGGCCTCGAGAGCAATCAGCCCCAGCATTTT
cdr3_aa: CASSSPGTGGLESNQPQHF
d_call: TRBD1
j_call: TRBJ1-5
clone_size: once
v_call: TRBV11-3

cdr3_nt: TGTGCCAGCAGCTTGGTGGAGAATGGATACAATGAGCAGTTCTTC
cdr3_aa: CASSLVENGYNEQFF
d_call: NA
j_call: TRBJ2-1
clone_size: NA
v_call: TRBV7-9

cdr3_nt: TGTGCCTGGAGCGATAAGGGGAGACGGGGGGAAAAACTGTTTTTT
cdr3_aa: CAWSDKGRRGEKLFF
d_call: NA
j_call: TRBJ1-4
clone_size: few
v_call: TRBV30

cdr3_nt: TGTGCCAGCAGCCAGGGGGTAGGAGGCTACGAGCAGTACTTC
cdr3_aa: CASSQGVGGYEQYF
d_call: TRBD1
j_call: TRBJ2-7
clone_size: NA
v_call: TRBV13

cdr3_nt: TGTGCCAGCAACAATGGGGGGGATACGCAGTATTTT
cdr3_aa: CASNNGGDTQYF
d_call: NA
j_call: TRBJ2-3
clone_size: NA
v_call: TRBV12-3/TRBV12-4

cdr3_nt: TGTGCCACCAGTGAGCCGGGGGACAGGGGTGGGCCCCAGCATTTT
cdr3_aa: CATSEPGDRGGPQHF
d_call: TRBD1
j_call: TRBJ1-5
clone_size: NA
v_call: TRBV24-1

cdr3_nt: TGTGCCTGGAGTGTAGGGGGTGTTGGACAGCCCCAGCATTTT
cdr3_aa: CAWSVGGVGQPQHF
d_call: NA
j_call: TRBJ1-5
clone_size: NA
v_call: TRBV30

cdr3_nt: TGTGCCTGGAGTGTCTTGAGGCAGGGACTAGCACCCTACGAGCAGTACTTC
cdr3_aa: CAWSVLRQGLAPYEQYF
d_call: TRBD2
j_call: TRBJ2-7
clone_size: NA
v_call: TRBV30

cdr3_nt: TGTGCCAGCTCGTGGGCCAGAGAAGCTTTCTTT
cdr3_aa: CASSWAREAFF
d_call: NA
j_call: TRBJ1-1
clone_size: NA
v_call: TRBV2

cdr3_nt: TGCGCCAGCAGCCAGCAACAGGGGGGGAATCAGCCCCAGCATTTT
cdr3_aa: CASSQQQGGNQPQHF
d_call: TRBD1
j_call: TRBJ1-5
clone_size: NA
v_call: TRBV4-1

cdr3_nt: TGTGCCTGTACCCCAGGAGCGGGCCAGCCCCAGCATTTT
cdr3_aa: CACTPGAGQPQHF
d_call: NA
j_call: TRBJ1-5
clone_size: NA
v_call: TRBV30

cdr3_nt: TGTGCCAGCAGCCTTAGCGGGAGACCTCCTAATGAGCAGTTCTTC
cdr3_aa: CASSLSGRPPNEQFF
d_call: TRBD2
j_call: TRBJ2-1
clone_size: NA
v_call: TRBV28

cdr3_nt: TGTGCCAGTAGACTGGGGCTCGGGGGTGAAGCTTTCTTT
cdr3_aa: CASRLGLGGEAFF
d_call: NA
j_call: TRBJ1-1
clone_size: few
v_call: TRBV19

cdr3_nt: TGTGCCAGCTCCCCGGGAGAGTACTACAATGAGCAGTTCTTC
cdr3_aa: CASSPGEYYNEQFF
d_call: NA
j_call: TRBJ2-1
clone_size: NA
v_call: TRBV7-9

cdr3_nt: TGTGCCAGTAGCAGCCCACGACAGGGGAATAATGAAAAACTGTTTTTT
cdr3_aa: CASSSPRQGNNEKLFF
d_call: TRBD1
j_call: TRBJ1-4
clone_size: NA
v_call: TRBV19

cdr3_nt: TGTGCCAGCAGTTTAGGGACAGGGGGCCGGTCACCCCTCCACTTT
cdr3_aa: CASSLGTGGRSPLHF
d_call: TRBD1
j_call: TRBJ1-6
clone_size: NA
v_call: TRBV27